The 31 T cell receptor beta chains below all came from one sample that was sequenced in a study of kidney transplant recipient with SARS-CoV-2 infection. TCRdb used MiXCR to reprocess the reads, holding one entry per CDR3 protein. Here the sample spans some 220,000 distinct CDR3 sequences, more than 25% being singletons. Material: a blood sample, obtained at baseline and between days 110 and 120 from a kidney transplant recipient. The receptors originated from a young adult male patient who had COVID-19 and was a kidney transplant recipient. The T cells may partly be graft donor cells.

Note on this clonotype: A much larger clone differs from this one at a single base, so this may be a read error. It is likely a read error, because the conserved phenylalanine at the end of the CDR3 is missing. The V gene is TRBV7-8, the J gene TRBJ1-2; D uncertain. The germline V gene encodes CDR1 SGHVS and CDR2 FQNEAQ. The CDR3 extends over 14 amino acids. Between the trimmed V and J ends, which lost 3 bases and 0 bases, there was a span of 8 bases. CDR3 residues: CASSFDLSNYGYTL. CDR3 DNA: TGTGCCAGCAGCTTCGACCTCTCTAACTATGGCTACACCCTC.

Points on this clonotype: This clone may be a read error of a much larger clone one base away. The CDR3 does not close with the conserved phenylalanine or tryptophan, likely indicating a read error. This rearrangement joins TRBV10-3 to TRBJ2-7, with D uncertain. Germline V gives CDR1 ENHRY, CDR2 SYGVKD. This CDR3 spans 13 amino acids. Trimming pared 2 bases from V and 5 bases from J, leaving 10 bases between. Here the CDR3 reads CAISEALRNEQYL. In DNA form, the CDR3 reads TGTGCCATCAGTGAGGCACTCAGGAACGAGCAGTACCTC.

Comment on this clonotype: One base away lies a much larger clone, so this may be a sequencing read error. This chain connects TRBV19 to TRBJ1-2; TRBD1 aligns across 7 bases. From germline, CDR1 is LNHDA and CDR2 SQIVND (reference sequence). CDR3 length: 17 amino acids. V trimming: 5 bases; J trimming: 4 bases; junction bases outside the gene matches: 16. CDR3 region: CASSWGQTNRRTYGYTF. The CDR3 coding sequence is TGTGCCAGTAGTTGGGGACAGACAAATCGAAGGACCTATGGCTACACCTTC.

The sample holds many counts of this clonotype. The chain employs TRBV6-9 and TRBJ1-2; D uncertain. Germline V CDR1 and CDR2: MNHGY, SVAAGI. The CDR3 totals 17 residues. V was shortened by 5 bases and J by 4 bases, with 23 bases between the two germline ends. CDR3 amino acids: CASSKWWPYGKTYGYTF. CDR3 nucleotide sequence: TGTGCCAGCAGTAAGTGGTGGCCTTACGGAAAGACCTATGGCTACACCTTC.

Points on this clonotype: A much larger clone is a single base away; this may be a read error. The gene calls are TRBV28 and TRBJ2-5, with TRBD1 matching over 10 bases. The J call may be in error: the DNA end matches TRBJ2-7 better. Germline CDR1 and CDR2: MDHEN and SYDVKM. The CDR3 loop spans 14 amino acids. CDR3 DNA sequence: TGTGCCAGCGGAGGGACAGGGGCAGGCTACGAGCAGTACTTC. The encoded protein is CASGGTGAGYEQYF.

The CDR3 loop is CASSPTGTRGTEAFF. The CDR3 DNA is TGTGCCAGCAGCCCTACCGGGACGAGGGGTACTGAAGCTTTCTTT. V gene TRBV7-2 combines with J gene TRBJ1-1, with D possibly TRBD1 on 5 matching bases. The V and J ends lost 5 bases and 5 bases respectively, with 18 bases between them. Germline CDR1 reads SGHTA; CDR2 reads FQGNSA. This CDR3 spans 15 amino acids.

A word on this clonotype: Since a much larger clone is just one base distant, this may be a read error. This rearrangement joins TRBV21-1 to TRBJ2-3. TRBV21-1 is deemed a pseudogene. The CDR3 is made up of 17 amino acids. CDR3 bases: TGTGCCAGCAGGCCTAGGATAGCTACAGTCGTGCAAGATACGCAGTATTTT. This gives the protein CASRPRIATVVQDTQYF.

This clonotype occurred a few times. V and J are TRBV27 and TRBJ2-5; 8 bases align to TRBD1. CDR3 length: 13 amino acids. Losses at the gene ends were 6 bases for V and 7 bases for J; bases not matched to a gene: 7. Germline lookup yields CDR1 MNHEY and CDR2 SMNVEV (reference sequence). The CDR3 loop is CASRTGVGGTQYF. The CDR3, as DNA: TGTGCCAGCAGGACAGGGGTCGGGGGGACCCAGTACTTC.

In regard to this clonotype: This clone may be a read error of a much larger clone one base away. The chain has TRBV11-3 and TRBJ2-4; D might be TRBD2 (6 bases). Matching the DNA end better, TRBJ2-7 makes the J call doubtful. This CDR3 has 14 residues. CDR1 SGHNT and CDR2 YENEEA come from the germline V gene. CDR3 residues: CASSLRTITYEQYF. The CDR3 DNA reads as TGTGCCAGCAGCCTCCGGACTATTACCTACGAGCAGTACTTC.

As to this clonotype: With a much larger clone just one base away, this may be a read error. The chain combines TRBV15 with TRBJ2-2, with TRBD1 identical over 7 bases. This CDR3 is built from 15 residues. The germline V gene encodes CDR1 LNHNV and CDR2 YYDKDF (reference sequence). CDR3 protein: CATSRDWDSTGEPFF. CDR3 nucleotide sequence: TGTGCCACCAGCAGAGATTGGGACAGCACCGGGGAGCCGTTTTTT.

Comments on this clonotype: This may be a read error: a much more frequent sequence differs by one nucleotide. The chain is built from TRBV19 and TRBJ1-5; weak D call: TRBD1 (6 bases). Deletions cut 3 bases from V and 3 bases from J, with 15 bases between. CDR3 size: 16 residues. In germline, CDR1 is LNHDA, CDR2 SQIVND (reference sequence). CDR3 coding DNA: TGTGCCAGTAGTATCGGAGGGGGGAGGGCCAATCAGCCCCAGCATTTT. The encoded protein is CASSIGGGRANQPQHF.

Comment on this clonotype: A much bigger clone sits one base away, suggesting this may be a read error. The gene calls are TRBV12-5 and TRBJ1-4; tentatively, D is TRBD1 (5 bases). The length of the CDR3 is 15 residues. Germline values: CDR1 LGHNT, CDR2 FRNRAP. The CDR3 nucleotides are TGTACTAGTGGTTTTCGGGGGGGAGAGTTCGAAAAACTGTTTTTT. Its protein is CTSGFRGGEFEKLFF.

In its sample, this clonotype was seen many times. The rearrangement uses TRBV6-2 or TRBV6-3 and TRBJ2-7; TRBD2 matches 9 bases. The CDR3 covers 15 residues. V lost 4 bases to trimming and J lost 0 bases; unmatched junction nucleotides: 4. The V gene's germline CDR1 is MNHEY and CDR2 SVGEGT. CDR3 amino acids: CASSSLAGLSYEQYF. CDR3 nucleotides: TGTGCCAGCAGTTCCCTAGCGGGGCTCTCCTACGAGCAGTACTTC.

This clonotype has just a few counts. CDR3 amino acids: CASSPGTRGYNEQFF. CDR3 sequence (DNA): TGTGCCAGCAGCCCCGGGACTAGAGGCTACAATGAGCAGTTCTTC. The chain recombines TRBV27 with TRBJ2-1; 8 bases line up with TRBD2. J was trimmed by 3 bases and V by 6 bases; bases with no gene match: 7. CDR1 is MNHEY, CDR2 SMNVEV, per germline (reference sequence). The CDR3 consists of 15 residues.

This clonotype was counted many times. This chain uses TRBV3-1 with TRBJ1-1; D not certain. The CDR3 runs to 17 residues. Trimming pared 5 bases from V and 4 bases from J, leaving 23 bases between. Germline values: CDR1 LGHDT, CDR2 YNNKEL (reference sequence). This CDR3 reads CASSSAVPISIRTEAFF. In DNA, the CDR3 is TGTGCCAGCAGCTCTGCAGTTCCCATTTCAATTCGCACTGAAGCTTTCTTT.

This clonotype was detected many times. This chain uses TRBV12-3 or TRBV12-4 with TRBJ2-2; D gene uncertain. V was pared by 6 bases and J by 5 bases, with 13 bases between. The CDR3 covers 14 residues. The CDR3 loop reads CASRGGVFTGELFF. The CDR3 DNA follows: TGTGCCAGCAGGGGTGGGGTCTTTACCGGGGAGCTGTTTTTT.

This clonotype was seen ten or more times. This chain links TRBV12-3 or TRBV12-4 with TRBJ2-4; a weak D match, TRBD1 (5 bases). V dropped 3 bases and J dropped 5 bases, with 11 bases sitting between them. The CDR3 sequence is 14 residues long. DNA for the CDR3: TGTGCCAGCAGTTTGGACATCGTCGAAAACATTCAGTACTTC. The encoded protein is CASSLDIVENIQYF.

This clonotype was observed many times. The CDR3 DNA is TGTGCCAGCAGCTTCGGCGGGGAGCTGTTTTTT. Residues: CASSFGGELFF. The chain couples TRBV7-3 to TRBJ2-2, with D unclear. The V gene lost 3 bases and the J gene lost 7 bases, with 3 bases spanning the gap. The germline CDR1 and CDR2 sequences are SGHTA and FQGTGA. The CDR3 runs to 11 residues.

In this sample, this clonotype turned up many times. The rearrangement joins TRBV14 to TRBJ2-7; TRBD1 aligns across 10 bases. This CDR3 has 17 amino acids. Unmatched junction bases numbered 8, after V lost 0 bases and J lost 3 bases. Germline lookup yields CDR1 SGHDN and CDR2 FVKESK. This chain's CDR3 is CASSQDWPGQGSYEQYF. In nucleotides, the CDR3 is TGTGCCAGCAGCCAAGATTGGCCGGGACAGGGGAGCTACGAGCAGTACTTC.

This clonotype came up many times. The chain is built from TRBV20-1 and TRBJ1-4, with 9 bases that match TRBD1. The CDR3 length is 16 residues. Trimming at V came to 0 bases and at J to 7 bases, leaving 9 bases not matched to a gene. Per germline, CDR1 DFQATT and CDR2 SNEGSKA (reference sequence). The CDR3 DNA reads TGCAGTGCTAGAGACGGGACAGGGTTGCTGGGTGAAAAACTGTTTTTT. Protein: CSARDGTGLLGEKLFF.

This clonotype was detected only once. A much more abundant neighbour one base away suggests this may be a read error. V is TRBV28 and J is TRBJ2-6; D may be TRBD2 (6 bases). The CDR3 runs to 18 residues. The V end lost 8 bases, the J end lost 2 bases, and 22 bases lay between the germline ends. Germline CDR1 MDHEN, CDR2 SYDVKM. CDR3 bases: TGTGCCAGCGGCTCCCCCGGGACGGGGGACCCTGGGGCCAACGTCCTGACTTTC. It encodes CASGSPGTGDPGANVLTF.

This clonotype was seen ten or more times. The chain is built from TRBV7-3 and TRBJ2-1; 14 positions match TRBD2. After removal of 2 bases from V and 7 bases from J, the junction contained 4 bases not matched to a gene. This CDR3 region has 16 residues. Germline V gene sequence: CDR1 SGHTA, CDR2 FQGTGA. Written as DNA, the CDR3 is TGTGCCAGCAGCTTATCCGGGACTAGCGGGAGAAATGAGCAGTTCTTC. Its translation: CASSLSGTSGRNEQFF.

The V and J genes are TRBV5-6 and TRBJ2-3; D is uncertain. Per the germline V gene, CDR1 is SGHDT and CDR2 is YYEEEE. V was clipped by 1 base and J by 1 base, with 4 bases between them. The CDR3 extends over 13 amino acids. The CDR3 is CASSLTGTDTQYF. In nucleotides, the CDR3 is TGTGCCAGCAGCTTGACGGGCACAGATACGCAGTATTTT.

This clonotype was seen many times. This rearrangement joins TRBV19 to TRBJ2-7, with D hard to call. The germline CDR1 and CDR2 sequences are LNHDA and SQIVND (reference sequence). Trimming left V 3 bases short and J 3 bases short, with 9 bases between. The CDR3 runs 13 residues. CDR3 DNA: TGTGCCAGTAGTATCGGAAGTTACTACGAGCAGTACTTC. It specifies CASSIGSYYEQYF. The full variable domain, with the rest looked up from reference TRBV19 and TRBJ2-7, is DGGITQSPKYLFRKEGQNVTLSCEQNLNHDAMYWYRQDPGQGLRLIYYSQIVNDFQKGDIAEGYSVSREKKESFPLTVTSAQKNPTAFYLCASSIGSYYEQYFGPGTRLTVT.

This clonotype was seen more than once but under ten times. Here the CDR3 reads CASSATNKAGKTYGYTF. In DNA form, the CDR3 reads TGTGCCAGCAGCGCTACGAATAAGGCTGGAAAGACCTATGGCTACACCTTC. The chain carries TRBV11-1 and TRBJ1-2; D is uncertain. Germline V gene data show CDR1 as SGHAT and CDR2 as FQDESV (reference sequence). V gave up 5 bases and J gave up 4 bases, with 23 bases separating them. The CDR3 length is 17 residues.

This clonotype has a handful of counts. This chain links TRBV28 with TRBJ2-5; 7 bases match TRBD2. In germline, CDR1 is MDHEN, CDR2 SYDVKM. CDR3 length: 15 residues. J gave up 2 bases and V 5 bases, and 8 bases lay outside the gene matches. CDR3 bases: TGTGCCAGCAGTGCCCTCCGGGGGGATCAAGAGACCCAGTACTTC. It encodes CASSALRGDQETQYF.

The gene calls are TRBV7-9 and TRBJ2-3; no firm D call. The V end was cut by 2 bases, the J end by 6 bases, with 18 bases between. The CDR3 is made up of 16 amino acids. CDR1 SEHNR and CDR2 FQNEAQ come from the germline V gene (reference sequence). The CDR3 loop is CASSLRPPSVYDTQYF. The CDR3 coding sequence is TGTGCCAGCAGCTTACGACCCCCGTCGGTCTATGATACGCAGTATTTT.

For this clonotype: A much larger clonotype is one base distant, so this may be a read error. This chain joins TRBV18 and TRBJ2-1, with a possible D match to TRBD1 (5 bases). Looked up from germline, CDR1 is KGHSH and CDR2 is LQKENI. The CDR3 is 13 amino acids. V lost 3 bases to trimming and J lost 10 bases, with 13 bases between them. CDR3 DNA: TGTGCCAGCTCACCTGGTTGGCAGGGAGAGCAGTTCTTC. It specifies CASSPGWQGEQFF.

The rearrangement joins TRBV7-6 to TRBJ2-5, with D possibly TRBD2 on 5 matching bases. Trimming stripped 1 base from V and 0 bases from J, with 9 bases between. This CDR3 has 15 residues. Germline values: CDR1 SGHVS, CDR2 FNYEAQ. CDR3 sequence reads: CASSLGGEYQETQYF. The CDR3 DNA is TGTGCCAGCAGCTTAGGGGGAGAGTACCAAGAGACCCAGTACTTC.

This clonotype was seen repeatedly, ten times or more. The rearrangement uses TRBV9 and TRBJ1-5; D might be TRBD1 (6 bases). CDR1 and CDR2 from the germline V gene are SGDLS and YYNGEE. This CDR3 contains 14 residues. Between the trimmed V and J ends, which lost 1 base and 8 bases, there was a span of 13 bases. The CDR3 region has the DNA TGTGCCAGCAGCGTATCAGGGGCGAAGGAGCCCCAGCATTTT. Translating it yields CASSVSGAKEPQHF.

Notes on this clonotype: A much bigger clone sits one base away, suggesting this may be a read error. The chain uses TRBV5-4 and TRBJ2-7; 8 bases align to TRBD1. Germline V gene data show CDR1 as SGHNT and CDR2 as YYREEE (reference sequence). The CDR3 runs to 15 residues. Trimming cost V 3 bases and J 2 bases; bases outside gene matches: 7. CDR3 sequence (DNA): TGTGCCAGCAGCTGGGACAGGCAACACCCCTACGAGCAGTACTTC. Its translation: CASSWDRQHPYEQYF.